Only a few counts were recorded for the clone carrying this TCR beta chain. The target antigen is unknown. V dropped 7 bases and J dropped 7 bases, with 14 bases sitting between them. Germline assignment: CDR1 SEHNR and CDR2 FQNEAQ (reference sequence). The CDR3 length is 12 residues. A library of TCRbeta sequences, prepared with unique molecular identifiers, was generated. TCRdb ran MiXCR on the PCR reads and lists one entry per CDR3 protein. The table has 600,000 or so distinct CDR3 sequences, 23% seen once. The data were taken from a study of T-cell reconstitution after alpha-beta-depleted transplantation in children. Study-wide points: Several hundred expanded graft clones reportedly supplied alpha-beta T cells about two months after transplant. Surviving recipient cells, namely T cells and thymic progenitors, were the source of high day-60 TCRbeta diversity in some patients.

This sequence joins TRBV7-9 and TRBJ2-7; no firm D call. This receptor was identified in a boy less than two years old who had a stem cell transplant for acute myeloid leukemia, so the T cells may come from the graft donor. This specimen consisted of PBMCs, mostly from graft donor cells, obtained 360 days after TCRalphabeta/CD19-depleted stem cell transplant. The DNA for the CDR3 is TGTGCCAGCACCGCATTAACGAGGGAGCAGTACGTC. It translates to CASTALTREQYV.